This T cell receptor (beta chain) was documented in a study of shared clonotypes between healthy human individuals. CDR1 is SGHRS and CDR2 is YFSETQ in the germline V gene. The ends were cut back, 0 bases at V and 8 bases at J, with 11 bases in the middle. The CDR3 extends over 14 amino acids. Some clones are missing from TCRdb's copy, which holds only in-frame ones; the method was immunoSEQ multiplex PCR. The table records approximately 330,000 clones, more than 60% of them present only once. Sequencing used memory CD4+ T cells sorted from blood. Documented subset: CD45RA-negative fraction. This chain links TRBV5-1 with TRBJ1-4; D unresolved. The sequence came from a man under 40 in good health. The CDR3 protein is CASSLEGRGEKLFF. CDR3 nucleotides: TGCGCCAGCAGCTTGGAAGGGCGTGGAGAAAAACTGTTTTTT.